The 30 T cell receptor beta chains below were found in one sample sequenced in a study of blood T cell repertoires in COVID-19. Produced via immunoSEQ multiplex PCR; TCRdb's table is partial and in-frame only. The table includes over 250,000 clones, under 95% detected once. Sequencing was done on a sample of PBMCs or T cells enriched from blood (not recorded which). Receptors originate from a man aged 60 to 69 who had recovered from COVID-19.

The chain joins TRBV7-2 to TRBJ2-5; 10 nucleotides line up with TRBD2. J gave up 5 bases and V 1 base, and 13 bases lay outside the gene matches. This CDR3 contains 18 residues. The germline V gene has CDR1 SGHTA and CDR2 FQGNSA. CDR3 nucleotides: TGTGCCAGCAGCTTAGTGGCCAGCGGGGGGGCCCCGGATGAGACCCAGTACTTC. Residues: CASSLVASGGAPDETQYF.

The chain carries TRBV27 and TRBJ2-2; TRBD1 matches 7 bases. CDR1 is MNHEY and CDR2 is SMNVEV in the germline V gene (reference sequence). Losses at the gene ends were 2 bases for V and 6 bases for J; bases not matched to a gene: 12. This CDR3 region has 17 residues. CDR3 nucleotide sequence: TGTGCCAGCAGTTTACGACACAACAGGGGAAAGGCCGGGGAGCTGTTTTTT. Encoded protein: CASSLRHNRGKAGELFF.

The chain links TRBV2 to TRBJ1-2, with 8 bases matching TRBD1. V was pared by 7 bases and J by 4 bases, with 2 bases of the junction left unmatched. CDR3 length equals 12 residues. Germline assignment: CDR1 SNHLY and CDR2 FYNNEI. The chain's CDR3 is CASNDRGYGYTF. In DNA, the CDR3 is TGTGCCAGCAATGACAGGGGCTATGGCTACACCTTC.

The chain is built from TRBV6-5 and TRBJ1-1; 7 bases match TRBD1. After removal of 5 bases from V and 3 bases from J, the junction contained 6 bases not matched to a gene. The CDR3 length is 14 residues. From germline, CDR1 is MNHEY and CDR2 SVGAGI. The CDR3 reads CASSTITGDTEAFF. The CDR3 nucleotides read TGTGCCAGCAGTACTATAACAGGGGACACTGAAGCTTTCTTT.

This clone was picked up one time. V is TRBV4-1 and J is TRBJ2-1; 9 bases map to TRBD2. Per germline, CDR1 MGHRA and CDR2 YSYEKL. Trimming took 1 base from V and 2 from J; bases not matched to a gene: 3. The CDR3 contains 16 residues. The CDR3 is CASSQGTSAPYNEQFF. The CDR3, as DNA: TGCGCCAGCAGCCAAGGGACTAGCGCACCCTACAATGAGCAGTTCTTC.

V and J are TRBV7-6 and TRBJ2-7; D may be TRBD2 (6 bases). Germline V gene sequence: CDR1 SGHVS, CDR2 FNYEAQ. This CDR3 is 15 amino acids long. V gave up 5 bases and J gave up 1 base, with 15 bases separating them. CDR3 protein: CASSPIAGRSYEQYF. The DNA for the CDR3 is TGTGCCAGCAGCCCCATAGCCGGGAGATCCTACGAGCAGTACTTC.

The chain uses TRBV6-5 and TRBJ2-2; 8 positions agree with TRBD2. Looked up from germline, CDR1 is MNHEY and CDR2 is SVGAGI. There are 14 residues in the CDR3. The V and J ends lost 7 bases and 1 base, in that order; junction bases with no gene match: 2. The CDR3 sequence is CASNLAGNTGELFF. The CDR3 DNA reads TGTGCCAGCAACCTAGCGGGGAACACCGGGGAGCTGTTTTTT.

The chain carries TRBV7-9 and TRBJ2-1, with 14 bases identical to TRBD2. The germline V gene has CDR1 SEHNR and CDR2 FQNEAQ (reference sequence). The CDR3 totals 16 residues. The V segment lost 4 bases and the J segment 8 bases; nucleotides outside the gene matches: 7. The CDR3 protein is CASSYSGTSGSHEQFF. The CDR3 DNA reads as TGTGCCAGCAGCTACTCCGGGACTAGCGGGAGTCATGAGCAGTTCTTC.

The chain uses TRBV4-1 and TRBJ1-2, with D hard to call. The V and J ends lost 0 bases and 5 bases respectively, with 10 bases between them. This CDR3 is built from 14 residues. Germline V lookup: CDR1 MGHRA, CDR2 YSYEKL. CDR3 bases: TGCGCCAGCAGCCAAGATGTAGGAGGGTATGGCTACACCTTC. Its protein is CASSQDVGGYGYTF.

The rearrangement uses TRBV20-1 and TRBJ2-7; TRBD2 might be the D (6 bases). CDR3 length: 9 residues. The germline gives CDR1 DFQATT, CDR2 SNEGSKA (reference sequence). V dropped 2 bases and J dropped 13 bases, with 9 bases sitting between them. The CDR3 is CSARQGGYF. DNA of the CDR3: TGCAGTGCTAGACAGGGAGGATACTTC.

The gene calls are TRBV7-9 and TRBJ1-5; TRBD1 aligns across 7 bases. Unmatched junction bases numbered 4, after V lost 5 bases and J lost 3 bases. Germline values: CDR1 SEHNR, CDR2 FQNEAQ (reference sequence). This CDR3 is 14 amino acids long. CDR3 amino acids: CASSPTGYNQPQHF. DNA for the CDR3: TGTGCCAGCAGCCCGACAGGGTACAATCAGCCCCAGCATTTT.

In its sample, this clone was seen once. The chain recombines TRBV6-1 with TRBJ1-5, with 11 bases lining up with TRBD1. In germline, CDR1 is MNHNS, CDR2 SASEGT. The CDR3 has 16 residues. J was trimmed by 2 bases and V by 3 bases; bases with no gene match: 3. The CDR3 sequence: CASSDWTGGGNQPQHF. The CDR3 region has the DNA TGTGCCAGCAGTGACTGGACAGGGGGCGGCAATCAGCCCCAGCATTTT.

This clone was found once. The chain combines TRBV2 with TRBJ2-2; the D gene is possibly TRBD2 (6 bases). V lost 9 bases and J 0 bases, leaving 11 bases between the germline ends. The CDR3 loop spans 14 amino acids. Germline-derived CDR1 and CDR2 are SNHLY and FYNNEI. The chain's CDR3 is CARASGANTGELFF. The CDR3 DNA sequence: TGTGCCAGAGCCTCGGGGGCGAACACCGGGGAGCTGTTTTTT.

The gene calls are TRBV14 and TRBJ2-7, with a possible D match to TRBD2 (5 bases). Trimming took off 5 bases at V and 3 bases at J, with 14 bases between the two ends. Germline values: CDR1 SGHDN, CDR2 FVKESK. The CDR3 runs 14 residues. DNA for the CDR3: TGTGCCAGCAGCTACCGGGATGAAAACTACGAGCAGTACTTC. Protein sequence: CASSYRDENYEQYF.

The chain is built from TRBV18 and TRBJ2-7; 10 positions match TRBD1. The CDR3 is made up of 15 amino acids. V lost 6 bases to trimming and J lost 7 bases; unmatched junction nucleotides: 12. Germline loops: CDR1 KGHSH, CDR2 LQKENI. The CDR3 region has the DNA TGTGCCAGCTCCCCCCCGAGACAGGGGGCTCCTGAGCAGTACTTC. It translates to CASSPPRQGAPEQYF. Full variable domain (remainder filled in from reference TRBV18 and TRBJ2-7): NAGVMQNPRHLVRRRGQEARLRCSPMKGHSHVYWYRQLPEEGLKFMVYLQKENIIDESGMPKERFSAEFPKEGPSILRIQQVVRGDSAAYFCASSPPRQGAPEQYFGPGTRLTVT.

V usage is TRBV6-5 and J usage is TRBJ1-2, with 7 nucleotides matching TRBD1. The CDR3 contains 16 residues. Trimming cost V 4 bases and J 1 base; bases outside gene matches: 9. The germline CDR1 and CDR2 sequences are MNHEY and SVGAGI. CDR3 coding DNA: TGTGCCAGCAGTTTCCGGACAGGATCGAGTAACTATGGCTACACCTTC. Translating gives CASSFRTGSSNYGYTF.

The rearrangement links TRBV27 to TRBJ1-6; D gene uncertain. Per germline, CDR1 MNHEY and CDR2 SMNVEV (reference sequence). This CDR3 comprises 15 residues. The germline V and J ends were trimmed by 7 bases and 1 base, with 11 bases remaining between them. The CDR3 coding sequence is TGTGCCAGCACCCCGGGAAGTTCCTATAATTCACCCCTCCACTTT. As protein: CASTPGSSYNSPLHF.

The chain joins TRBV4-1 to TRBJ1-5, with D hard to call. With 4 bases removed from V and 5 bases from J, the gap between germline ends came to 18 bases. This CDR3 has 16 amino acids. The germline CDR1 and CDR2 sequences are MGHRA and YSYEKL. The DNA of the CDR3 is TGCGCCAGCAGCCCCTCACCCGTTTACACGTATCAGCCCCAGCATTTT. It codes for CASSPSPVYTYQPQHF.

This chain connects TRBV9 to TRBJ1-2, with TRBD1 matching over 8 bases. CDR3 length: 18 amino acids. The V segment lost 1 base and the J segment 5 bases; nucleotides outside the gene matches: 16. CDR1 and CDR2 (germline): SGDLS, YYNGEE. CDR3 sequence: CASSVYDQGAGYRYGYTF. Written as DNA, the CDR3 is TGTGCCAGCAGCGTATACGACCAGGGGGCAGGATATAGATATGGCTACACCTTC.

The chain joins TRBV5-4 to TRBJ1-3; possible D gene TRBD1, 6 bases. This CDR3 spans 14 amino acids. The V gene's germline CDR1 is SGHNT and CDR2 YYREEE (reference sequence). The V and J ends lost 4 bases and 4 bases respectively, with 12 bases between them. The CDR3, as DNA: TGTGCCAGCAGCCGGGGACAAGAAGGAAACACCATATATTTT. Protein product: CASSRGQEGNTIYF.

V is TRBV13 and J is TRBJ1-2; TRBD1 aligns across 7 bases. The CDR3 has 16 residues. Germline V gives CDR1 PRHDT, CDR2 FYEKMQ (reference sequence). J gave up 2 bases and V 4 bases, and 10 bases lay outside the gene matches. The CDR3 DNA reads TGTGCCAGCAGCTCATCCGGGACAGATCCAAACTATGGCTACACCTTC. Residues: CASSSSGTDPNYGYTF.

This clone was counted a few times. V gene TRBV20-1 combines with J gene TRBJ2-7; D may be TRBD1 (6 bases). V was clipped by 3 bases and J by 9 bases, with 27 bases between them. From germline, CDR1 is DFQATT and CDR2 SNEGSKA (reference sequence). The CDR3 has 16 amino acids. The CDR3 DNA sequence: TGCAGTGCTAGTCTCCCCTCCGGCTACAGGGATGGCGGGCAGTACTTC. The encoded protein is CSASLPSGYRDGGQYF.

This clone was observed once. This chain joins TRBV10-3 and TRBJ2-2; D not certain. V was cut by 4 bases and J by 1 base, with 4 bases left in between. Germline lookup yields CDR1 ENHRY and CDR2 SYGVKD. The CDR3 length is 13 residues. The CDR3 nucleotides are TGTGCCATCAGTGCCCAGAACACCGGGGAGCTGTTTTTT. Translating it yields CAISAQNTGELFF.

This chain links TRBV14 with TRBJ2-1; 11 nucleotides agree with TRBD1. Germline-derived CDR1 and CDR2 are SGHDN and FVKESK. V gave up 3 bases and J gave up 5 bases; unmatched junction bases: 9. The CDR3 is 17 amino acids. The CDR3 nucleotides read TGTGCCAGCAGCCACCGGACAGGGGGCGCCGTCGACAATGAGCAGTTCTTC. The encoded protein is CASSHRTGGAVDNEQFF.

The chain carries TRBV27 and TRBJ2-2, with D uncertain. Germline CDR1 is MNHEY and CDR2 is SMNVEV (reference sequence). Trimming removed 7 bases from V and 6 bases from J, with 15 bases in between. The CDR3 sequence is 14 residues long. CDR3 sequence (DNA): TGTGCCAGCAAATTAAACACCAACCCCGGGGAGCTGTTTTTT. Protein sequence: CASKLNTNPGELFF.

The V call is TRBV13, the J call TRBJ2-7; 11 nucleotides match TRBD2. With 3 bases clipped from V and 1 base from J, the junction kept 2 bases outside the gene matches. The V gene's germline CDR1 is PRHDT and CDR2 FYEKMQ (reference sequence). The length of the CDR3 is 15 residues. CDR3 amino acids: CASSFGTSGSYEQYF. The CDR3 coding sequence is TGTGCCAGCAGCTTCGGGACTAGCGGTTCCTACGAGCAGTACTTC.

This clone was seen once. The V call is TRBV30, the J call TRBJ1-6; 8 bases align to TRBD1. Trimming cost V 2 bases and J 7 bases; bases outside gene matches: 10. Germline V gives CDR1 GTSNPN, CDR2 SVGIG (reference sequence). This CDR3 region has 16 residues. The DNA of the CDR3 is TGTGCCTGGAGTTCGAGCAGGGGGCGACCAAATTCACCCCTCCACTTT. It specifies CAWSSSRGRPNSPLHF.

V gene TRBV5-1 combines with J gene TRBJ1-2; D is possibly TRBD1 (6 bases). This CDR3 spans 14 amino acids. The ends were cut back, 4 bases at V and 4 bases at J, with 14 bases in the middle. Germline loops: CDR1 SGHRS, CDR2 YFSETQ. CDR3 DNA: TGCGCCAGCAGCCCCCGACAGGAAACCTATGGCTACACCTTC. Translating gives CASSPRQETYGYTF.

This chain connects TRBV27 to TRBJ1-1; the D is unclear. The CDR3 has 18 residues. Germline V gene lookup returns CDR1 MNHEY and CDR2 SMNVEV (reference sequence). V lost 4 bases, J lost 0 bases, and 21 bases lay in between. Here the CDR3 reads CASSSPWVGSGMNTEAFF. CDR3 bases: TGTGCCAGCAGTTCTCCGTGGGTAGGGAGCGGCATGAACACTGAAGCTTTCTTT.

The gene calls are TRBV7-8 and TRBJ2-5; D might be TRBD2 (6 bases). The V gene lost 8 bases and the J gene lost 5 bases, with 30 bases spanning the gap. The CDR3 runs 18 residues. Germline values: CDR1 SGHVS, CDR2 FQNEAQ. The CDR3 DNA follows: TGTGCCAGCGCCCCTACCAGGGTACTAGCAGGGAGCCGGGAGACCCAGTACTTC. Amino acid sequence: CASAPTRVLAGSRETQYF.